Listed here are 32 T cell receptor beta chains from one sample, sequenced in a study of T-cell reconstitution after alpha-beta-depleted transplantation in children. As it was prepared, the TCRbeta library received unique molecular identifiers. TCRdb passed the PCR reads through MiXCR, listing each CDR3 protein once. Of hundreds of thousands of distinct CDR3 sequences listed, approximately 15% were seen once; the top ten hold 43%. The sequenced sample was PBMCs, mostly from graft donor cells, obtained 360 days after TCRalphabeta/CD19-depleted stem cell transplant. These receptors were obtained from a male patient between 2 and 10 years old who had a stem cell transplant for acute lymphoblastic leukemia, so the T cells may come from the graft donor.

The chain is built from TRBV5-1 and TRBJ2-2; tentative D call: TRBD1 (6 bases). Deletions cut 2 bases from V and 3 bases from J, with 11 bases between. CDR3 length: 15 residues. Germline CDR1 reads SGHRS; CDR2 reads YFSETQ. The chain's CDR3 is CASSFAGADTGELFF. The CDR3 coding sequence is TGCGCCAGCAGCTTCGCAGGGGCAGACACCGGGGAGCTGTTTTTT.

The table lists this clonotype with many counts. The CDR3 coding sequence is TGCAGCGTTGGGGACAGTTACACCGGGGAGCTGTTTTTT. Its translation is CSVGDSYTGELFF. V usage is TRBV29-1 and J usage is TRBJ2-2; 7 bases match TRBD1. J gave up 3 bases and V 4 bases, and 2 bases lay outside the gene matches. Per the germline V gene, CDR1 is SQVTM and CDR2 is ANQGSEA. The CDR3 loop spans 13 amino acids.

This clonotype was seen only a few times. The chain employs TRBV6-2 or TRBV6-3 and TRBJ1-3; D is undetermined. This CDR3 contains 14 residues. Trimming removed 5 bases at V and 0 bases at J, with 8 bases between. CDR1 and CDR2 (germline): MNHEY, SVGEGT. DNA of the CDR3: TGTGCCAGCAGTACCGGGATCTCTGGAAACACCATATATTTT. It is translated as CASSTGISGNTIYF.

This clonotype has just a few counts. The chain carries TRBV5-1 and TRBJ2-2; D is undetermined. The germline V gene encodes CDR1 SGHRS and CDR2 YFSETQ. The CDR3 has 13 amino acids. Trimming pared 7 bases from V and 3 bases from J, leaving 10 bases between. CDR3 loop: CASGYRDTGELFF. The CDR3 bases are TGCGCCAGCGGCTACAGAGACACCGGGGAGCTGTTTTTT.

The CDR3 loop is CASSVGGWPQHF. The CDR3 DNA reads as TGTGCCAGCAGCGTTGGGGGGTGGCCCCAGCATTTT. The J gene is TRBJ1-5, the V gene TRBV28, with a weak D call TRBD1 (5 bases). The length of the CDR3 is 12 residues. The V and J ends lost 6 bases and 9 bases respectively, with 12 bases between them. Germline CDR1 is MDHEN and CDR2 is SYDVKM.

This clonotype was detected a few times. V and J are TRBV12-3 or TRBV12-4 and TRBJ2-7, with D perhaps matching TRBD2 (6 bases). V lost 3 bases and J lost 6, with 9 bases in between. This CDR3 has 12 amino acids. Here the CDR3 reads CASSLIGGEQYF. CDR3 nucleotide sequence: TGTGCCAGCAGTTTGATCGGGGGCGAGCAGTACTTC.

This clonotype was seen a few times. The V call is TRBV20-1, the J call TRBJ2-3; D is unclear. Germline V gene data show CDR1 as DFQATT and CDR2 as SNEGSKA (reference sequence). With 5 bases removed from V and 0 bases from J, the gap between germline ends came to 12 bases. There are 14 residues in the CDR3. The CDR3 is CSAPDGTSTDTQYF. The CDR3 bases are TGCAGTGCTCCAGACGGTACTAGCACAGATACGCAGTATTTT.

The J gene is TRBJ2-1, the V gene TRBV6-4; D remains unclear. V was trimmed by 3 bases and J by 9 bases, leaving 15 bases between them. The CDR3 contains 14 residues. Per germline, CDR1 MRHNA and CDR2 SNTAGT. The CDR3 loop is CASSEGPHSAEQFF. For the CDR3, the DNA is TGTGCCAGCAGTGAAGGGCCCCATAGTGCTGAGCAGTTCTTC.

The table lists this clonotype with a few counts. This sequence joins TRBV20-1 and TRBJ2-7; D gene uncertain. CDR3 length: 11 amino acids. Per germline, CDR1 DFQATT and CDR2 SNEGSKA (reference sequence). The V gene lost 0 bases and the J gene lost 5 bases, with 5 bases spanning the gap. DNA for the CDR3: TGCAGTGCTAGAGATCTCCACGAGCAGTACTTC. This codes for CSARDLHEQYF.

The CDR3 bases are TGTGCCAGCAGTTTAGTCTGGGGACAGGGGGCGGCTGAAGCTTTCTTT. This codes for CASSLVWGQGAAEAFF. The chain links TRBV12-3 or TRBV12-4 to TRBJ1-1; TRBD1 agrees at 12 bases. This CDR3 spans 16 amino acids. V dropped 1 base and J dropped 6; count of bases not matched to a gene: 6.

This clonotype turned up a few times. This chain links TRBV7-2 with TRBJ2-2; a weak D match, TRBD1 (6 bases). V shed 2 bases and J shed 5 bases, with 15 bases lying between them. Germline CDR1 reads SGHTA; CDR2 reads FQGNSA. The CDR3 consists of 16 residues. CDR3 nucleotide sequence: TGTGCCAGCAGCTTAATCCCGACAGGCGGGACCGGGGAGCTGTTTTTT. Translated, it gives CASSLIPTGGTGELFF.

This clonotype was detected a few times. The V gene is TRBV25-1, the J gene TRBJ2-2; no reliable D call. The CDR3 length is 12 residues. V shed 8 bases and J shed 5 bases, with 9 bases lying between them. The germline V gene encodes CDR1 MGHDK and CDR2 SYGVNS. CDR3 protein: CASLVSTGELFF. CDR3 DNA sequence: TGTGCCAGCCTGGTTTCAACCGGGGAGCTGTTTTTT.

This clonotype was observed a few times. This chain uses TRBV5-4 with TRBJ2-7, with D perhaps matching TRBD2 (5 bases). The V end lost 0 bases, the J end lost 5 bases, and 18 bases lay between the germline ends. Germline V lookup: CDR1 SGHNT, CDR2 YYREEE (reference sequence). The CDR3 contains 16 residues. Here the CDR3 DNA reads TGTGCCAGCAGCTTGGACGGGCTCACGGTCGGGGACGAGCAGTACTTC. This sequence encodes CASSLDGLTVGDEQYF.

The chain uses TRBV6-5 and TRBJ2-3; 10 bases agree with TRBD2. The CDR3 extends over 18 amino acids. V lost 0 bases to trimming and J lost 1 base; unmatched junction nucleotides: 7. CDR1 MNHEY and CDR2 SVGAGI come from the germline V gene. The CDR3, as DNA: TGTGCCAGCAGTTACTCGAGCGGGGGGGATGTGCGCACAGATACGCAGTATTTT. Amino acid sequence: CASSYSSGGDVRTDTQYF.

A few counts support this clonotype. CDR3 protein: CATSRGLAETQYF. The CDR3 nucleotides read TGTGCCACCAGCAGAGGACTAGCGGAGACCCAGTACTTC. The chain has TRBV15 and TRBJ2-5; 8 bases are shared with TRBD2. Trimming removed 1 base from V and 5 bases from J; junction bases left unmatched: 0. In germline, CDR1 is LNHNV, CDR2 YYDKDF (reference sequence). There are 13 residues in the CDR3.

This clonotype turned up a few times. V usage is TRBV29-1 and J usage is TRBJ2-7, with D maybe TRBD1 (7 bases). Trimming pared 1 base from V and 3 bases from J, leaving 13 bases between. The CDR3 consists of 14 residues. Germline CDR1 reads SQVTM; CDR2 reads ANQGSEA. Here the CDR3 DNA reads TGCAGCGTTGAAGGACAGGGAGGTAGCTACGAGCAGTACTTC. Translating it yields CSVEGQGGSYEQYF.

This clonotype was found a few times. The V and J genes are TRBV20-1 and TRBJ1-5; D remains unclear. V lost 5 bases, J lost 6 bases, and 11 bases lay in between. Germline V gene data show CDR1 as DFQATT and CDR2 as SNEGSKA (reference sequence). The CDR3 spans 12 residues. The DNA for the CDR3 is TGCAGTGCTGCTCAACCGACTCAGCCCCAGCATTTT. This encodes CSAAQPTQPQHF.

V is TRBV15 and J is TRBJ2-7; the match to TRBD2 covers 7 bases. The V segment lost 0 bases and the J segment 2 bases; nucleotides outside the gene matches: 7. Germline loops: CDR1 LNHNV, CDR2 YYDKDF (reference sequence). The CDR3 extends over 16 amino acids. CDR3 in DNA: TGTGCCACCAGCAGAGATCGCGCGGGGGAGACCTACGAGCAGTACTTC. Its translation is CATSRDRAGETYEQYF.

A few counts support this clonotype. The chain is built from TRBV5-4 and TRBJ1-6; no firm D call. CDR1 and CDR2 (germline): SGHNT, YYREEE (reference sequence). Trimming removed 4 bases at V and 8 bases at J, with 19 bases between. This CDR3 has 16 amino acids. CDR3 DNA: TGTGCCAGCAGCCATCGGCCAAACCAAGGAGATTCACCCCTCCACTTT. This gives the protein CASSHRPNQGDSPLHF.

This chain uses TRBV7-2 with TRBJ1-4; D uncertain. V lost 7 bases and J 4 bases, leaving 10 bases between the germline ends. This CDR3 region has 13 residues. Germline assignment: CDR1 SGHTA and CDR2 FQGNSA. The CDR3 spells CASNKGLNEKLFF. The CDR3 DNA follows: TGTGCCAGCAATAAGGGCCTTAATGAAAAACTGTTTTTT.

This clonotype was counted only a few times. V usage is TRBV9 and J usage is TRBJ1-3; D may be TRBD1 (5 bases). Germline lookup yields CDR1 SGDLS and CDR2 YYNGEE. The CDR3 contains 15 residues. V was shortened by 4 bases and J by 0 bases, with 11 bases between the two germline ends. The CDR3 region has the DNA TGTGCCAGCAGCCCCCAGGGAAGCTCTGGAAACACCATATATTTT. Amino acid sequence: CASSPQGSSGNTIYF. Complete variable domain (other parts from reference TRBV9 and TRBJ1-3): DSGVTQTPKHLITATGQRVTLRCSPRSGDLSVYWYQQSLDQGLQFLIQYYNGEERAKGNILERFSAQQFPDLHSELNLSSLELGDSALYFCASSPQGSSGNTIYFGEGSWLTVV.

The chain joins TRBV2 to TRBJ2-5, with TRBD2 matching over 7 bases. Germline CDR1 is SNHLY and CDR2 is FYNNEI. This CDR3 spans 15 amino acids. Trimming at V came to 4 bases and at J to 4 bases, leaving 9 bases not matched to a gene. The CDR3: CASSAGLRVGETQYF. CDR3 bases: TGTGCCAGCAGTGCGGGACTAAGGGTGGGAGAGACCCAGTACTTC. Full variable domain (outside the CDR3, taken from reference TRBV2 and TRBJ2-5): EPEVTQTPSHQVTQMGQEVILRCVPISNHLYFYWYRQILGQKVEFLVSFYNNEISEKSEIFDDQFSVERPDGSNFTLKIRSTKLEDSAMYFCASSAGLRVGETQYFGPGTRLLVL.

This clonotype was seen repeatedly, ten times or more. This rearrangement joins TRBV12-3 or TRBV12-4 to TRBJ2-6; TRBD1 matches 7 bases. The CDR3 has 17 residues. V dropped 6 bases and J dropped 0; count of bases not matched to a gene: 8. CDR3 coding DNA: TGTGCCAGCAGCCACAGGGGCCTTAGCTCTGGGGCCAACGTCCTGACTTTC. Its protein is CASSHRGLSSGANVLTF.

The chain uses TRBV7-8 and TRBJ2-2, with 15 nucleotides matching TRBD2. V shed 1 base and J 6 bases; nucleotides not matched to a gene: 0. This CDR3 region has 16 residues. CDR1 is SGHVS and CDR2 is FQNEAQ in the germline V gene. The CDR3: CASSLGTSGGAGELFF. CDR3 bases: TGTGCCAGCAGCTTAGGGACTAGCGGGGGGGCCGGGGAGCTGTTTTTT.

V usage is TRBV20-1 and J usage is TRBJ2-7; D not certain. V was pared by 6 bases and J by 0 bases, with 27 bases between. The V gene's germline CDR1 is DFQATT and CDR2 SNEGSKA (reference sequence). The CDR3 is made up of 18 amino acids. The CDR3 loop is CSAPGRRPWPHSSYEQYF. CDR3 nucleotide sequence: TGCAGTGCCCCTGGTCGGAGACCCTGGCCTCATAGCTCCTACGAGCAGTACTTC.

At least ten counts were recorded for this clonotype. The V call is TRBV15, the J call TRBJ2-3; D may be TRBD1 or TRBD2 (5 bases each). Germline-derived CDR1 and CDR2 are LNHNV and YYDKDF (reference sequence). CDR3 length: 18 amino acids. Trimming removed 4 bases from V and 0 bases from J, with 20 bases in between. The CDR3 DNA follows: TGTGCCACCAGCACTCGGGGTACGGGACCAGCTAGCACAGATACGCAGTATTTT. This encodes CATSTRGTGPASTDTQYF.

This clonotype has more than one count but fewer than ten. The V and J genes are TRBV5-1 and TRBJ2-2, with TRBD1 identical over 8 bases. The CDR3 spans 13 residues. Trimming at V came to 9 bases and at J to 3 bases, leaving 4 bases not matched to a gene. Germline loops: CDR1 SGHRS, CDR2 YFSETQ. CDR3 DNA: TGCGCCACCGGACAGGGTTACACCGGGGAGCTGTTTTTT. Protein: CATGQGYTGELFF.

This rearrangement joins TRBV12-3 or TRBV12-4 to TRBJ2-3, with D perhaps TRBD2 (6 bases). V was cut by 3 bases and J by 1 base, with 8 bases left in between. This CDR3 is built from 14 residues. CDR3 amino acids: CASSFVAGTDTQYF. In DNA form, the CDR3 reads TGTGCCAGCAGTTTCGTAGCGGGCACAGATACGCAGTATTTT.

In this sample, this clonotype turned up many times. The V and J genes are TRBV5-1 and TRBJ2-7, with 9 nucleotides matching TRBD2. This CDR3 has 14 amino acids. V trimming: 3 bases; J trimming: 2 bases; junction bases outside the gene matches: 3. Germline CDR1 and CDR2: SGHRS and YFSETQ. CDR3 DNA sequence: TGCGCCAGCAGCTCGGGACTAGCACCCTACGAGCAGTACTTC. This sequence encodes CASSSGLAPYEQYF.

This clonotype showed up just a few times. The V and J genes are TRBV20-1 and TRBJ1-2; a possible D gene is TRBD1 (5 bases). The germline V gene has CDR1 DFQATT and CDR2 SNEGSKA (reference sequence). Between the trimmed V and J ends, which lost 2 bases and 7 bases, there was a span of 14 bases. CDR3 length: 13 residues. The CDR3 bases are TGCAGTGCTAGACGGCAGGGTACGGGTGGCTACACCTTC. Residues: CSARRQGTGGYTF.

Here the CDR3 reads CASSNNPSTSYNEQFF. The CDR3, as DNA: TGTGCCAGCAGCAATAACCCCAGCACATCCTACAATGAGCAGTTCTTC. This sequence joins TRBV5-4 and TRBJ2-1, with D unresolved. Germline V gene lookup returns CDR1 SGHNT and CDR2 YYREEE (reference sequence). V was pared by 4 bases and J by 1 base, with 15 bases between. The CDR3 has 16 residues.

By its share, this clonotype is medium-sized. V usage is TRBV5-4 and J usage is TRBJ2-3; D is possibly TRBD1 or TRBD2 (5 bases each). The V end was cut by 2 bases, the J end by 6 bases, with 10 bases between. Germline V gives CDR1 SGHNT, CDR2 YYREEE (reference sequence). The CDR3 has 13 amino acids. The CDR3 reads CASSFVGDDTQYF. The CDR3 DNA reads as TGTGCCAGCAGCTTTGTTGGGGACGATACGCAGTATTTT.